What follows describes a single T cell receptor (beta chain). Its antigen is undetermined. Some clones are missing from TCRdb's copy, which holds only in-frame ones; the method was immunoSEQ multiplex PCR. The sample lists about 350,000 clones, roughly 90% occurring once. The data were obtained in a study of cytomegalovirus exposure and HLA in healthy donors. About the research overall: It was reported in a later analysis that the approximately 110 validation repertoires used the same platform as the approximately 650 first-cohort repertoires. General study results and limits: A list of more than 150 TCR beta chains associated with cytomegalovirus was given. The classifier reportedly diagnosed cytomegalovirus status with high sensitivity and specificity.

Material: PBMCs. This receptor was identified in a woman aged 25 to 39 in good health and CMV-seropositive.

CDR3 bases: TGTGCCAGCATCTCTAGCGGGAGAGTAGGGGAGCAGTACTTC. Its protein product is CASISSGRVGEQYF. This chain connects TRBV28 to TRBJ2-7; 10 nucleotides line up with TRBD2. Germline V gene sequence: CDR1 MDHEN, CDR2 SYDVKM. Trimming at V came to 7 bases and at J to 7 bases, leaving 10 bases not matched to a gene. CDR3 size: 14 residues.